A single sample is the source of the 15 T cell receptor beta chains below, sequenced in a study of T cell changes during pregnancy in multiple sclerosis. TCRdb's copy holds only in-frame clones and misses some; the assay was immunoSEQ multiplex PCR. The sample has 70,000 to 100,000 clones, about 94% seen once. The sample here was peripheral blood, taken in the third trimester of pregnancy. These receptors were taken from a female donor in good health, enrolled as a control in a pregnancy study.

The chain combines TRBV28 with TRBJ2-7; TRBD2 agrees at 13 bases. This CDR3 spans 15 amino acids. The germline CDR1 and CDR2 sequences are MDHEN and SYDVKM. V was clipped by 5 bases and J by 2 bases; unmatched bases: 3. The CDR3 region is CASSPGTSGTYEQYF. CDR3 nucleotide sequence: TGTGCCAGCAGTCCTGGGACTAGCGGGACCTACGAGCAGTACTTC.

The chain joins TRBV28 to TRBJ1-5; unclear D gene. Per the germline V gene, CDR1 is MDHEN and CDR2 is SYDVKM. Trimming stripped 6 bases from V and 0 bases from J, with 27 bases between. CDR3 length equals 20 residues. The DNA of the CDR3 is TGTGCCAGCAGACACCGGCGGTCGGTCTCCGAGCTTTATAGCAATCAGCCCCAGCATTTT. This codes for CASRHRRSVSELYSNQPQHF.

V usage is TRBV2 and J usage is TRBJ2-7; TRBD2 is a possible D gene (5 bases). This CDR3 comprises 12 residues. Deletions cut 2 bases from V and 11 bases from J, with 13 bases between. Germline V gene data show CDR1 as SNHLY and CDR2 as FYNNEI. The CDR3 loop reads CASSERRPAEYF. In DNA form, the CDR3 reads TGTGCCAGCAGTGAACGGAGGCCCGCAGAGTACTTC.

CDR3 sequence reads: CASSRVWTGNTGELFF. CDR3 in DNA: TGTGCCAGCAGTAGGGTTTGGACAGGGAACACCGGGGAGCTGTTTTTT. V and J are TRBV2 and TRBJ2-2; 7 bases line up with TRBD1. There are 16 residues in the CDR3. After removal of 5 bases from V and 1 base from J, the junction contained 7 bases not matched to a gene. Germline lookup yields CDR1 SNHLY and CDR2 FYNNEI.

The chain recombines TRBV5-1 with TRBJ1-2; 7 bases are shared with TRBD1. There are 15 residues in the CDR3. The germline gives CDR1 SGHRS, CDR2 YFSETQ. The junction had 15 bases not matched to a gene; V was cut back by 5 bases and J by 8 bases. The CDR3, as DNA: TGCGCCAGCAGATCAGTCACAGGGGTAACGGACGGCTACACCTTC. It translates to CASRSVTGVTDGYTF.

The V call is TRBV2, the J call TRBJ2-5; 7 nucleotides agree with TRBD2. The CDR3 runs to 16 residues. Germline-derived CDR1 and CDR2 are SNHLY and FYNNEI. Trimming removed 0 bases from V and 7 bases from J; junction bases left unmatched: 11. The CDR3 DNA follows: TGTGCCAGCAGTGAAGCGCTTCTAGCGGCCGGGGGGACCCAGTACTTC. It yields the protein CASSEALLAAGGTQYF.

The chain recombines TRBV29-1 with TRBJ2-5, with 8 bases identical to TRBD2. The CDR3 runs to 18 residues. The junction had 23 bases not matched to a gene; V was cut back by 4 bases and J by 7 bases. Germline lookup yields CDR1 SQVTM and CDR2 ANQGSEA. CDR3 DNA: TGCAGCGTTGTGAATGATGCTAGCGGGCAGAAGACACTAGGGACCCAGTACTTC. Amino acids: CSVVNDASGQKTLGTQYF.

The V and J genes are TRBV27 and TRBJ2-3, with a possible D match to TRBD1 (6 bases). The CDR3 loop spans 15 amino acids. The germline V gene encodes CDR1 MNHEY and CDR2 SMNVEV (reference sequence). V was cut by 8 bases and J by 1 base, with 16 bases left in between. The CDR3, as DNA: TGTGCCAGCTTACGCCGGGACACACGCACAGATACGCAGTATTTT. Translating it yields CASLRRDTRTDTQYF.

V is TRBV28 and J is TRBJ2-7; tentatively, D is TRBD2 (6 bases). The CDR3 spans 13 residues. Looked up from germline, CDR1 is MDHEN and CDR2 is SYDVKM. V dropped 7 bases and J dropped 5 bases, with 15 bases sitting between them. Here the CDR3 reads CASTKGGGDEQYF. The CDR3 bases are TGTGCCAGCACCAAGGGCGGAGGGGACGAGCAGTACTTC.

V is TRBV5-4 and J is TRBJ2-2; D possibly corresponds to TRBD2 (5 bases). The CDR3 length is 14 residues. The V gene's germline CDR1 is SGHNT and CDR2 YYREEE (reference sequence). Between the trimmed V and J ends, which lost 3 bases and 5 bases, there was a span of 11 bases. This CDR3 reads CASSWGGGTGELFF. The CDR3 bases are TGTGCCAGCAGCTGGGGTGGCGGGACCGGGGAGCTGTTTTTT.

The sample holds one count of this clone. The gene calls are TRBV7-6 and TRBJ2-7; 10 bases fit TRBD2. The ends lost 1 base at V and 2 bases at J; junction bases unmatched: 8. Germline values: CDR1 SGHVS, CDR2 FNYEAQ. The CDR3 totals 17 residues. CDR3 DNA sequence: TGTGCCAGCAGCTTAGGTCCTAGCGGGAGTATCGCCTACGAGCAGTACTTC. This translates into CASSLGPSGSIAYEQYF.

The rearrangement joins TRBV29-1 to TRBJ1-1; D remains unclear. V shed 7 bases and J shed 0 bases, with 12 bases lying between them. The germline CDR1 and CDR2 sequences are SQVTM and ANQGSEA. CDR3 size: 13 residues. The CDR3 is CSAERVLNTEAFF. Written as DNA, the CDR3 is TGCAGCGCCGAGCGGGTCCTGAACACTGAAGCTTTCTTT.

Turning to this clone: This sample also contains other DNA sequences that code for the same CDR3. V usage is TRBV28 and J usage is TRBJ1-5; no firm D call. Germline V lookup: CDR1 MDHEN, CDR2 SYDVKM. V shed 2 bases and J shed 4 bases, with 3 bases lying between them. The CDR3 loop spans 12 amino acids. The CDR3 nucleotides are TGTGCCAGCAGTTTACTGAATCAGCCCCAGCATTTT. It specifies CASSLLNQPQHF. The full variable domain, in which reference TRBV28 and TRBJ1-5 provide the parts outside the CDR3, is DVKVTQSSRYLVKRTGEKVFLECVQDMDHENMFWYRQDPGLGLRLIYFSYDVKMKEKGDIPEGYSVSREKKERFSLILESASTNQTSMYLCASSLLNQPQHFGDGTRLSIL.

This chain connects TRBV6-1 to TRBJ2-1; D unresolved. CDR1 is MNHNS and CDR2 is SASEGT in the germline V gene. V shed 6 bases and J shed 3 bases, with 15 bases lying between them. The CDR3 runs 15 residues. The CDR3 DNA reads TGTGCCAGCAGGGCAGATTCTTCATTCTACAATGAGCAGTTCTTC. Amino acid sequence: CASRADSSFYNEQFF.

CDR3 coding DNA: TGTGCCAGCAGTCGAGGGACTCTCTACGAGCAGTACTTC. Protein: CASSRGTLYEQYF. The chain links TRBV5-4 to TRBJ2-7, with D possibly being TRBD2 (6 bases). V lost 5 bases, J lost 3 bases, and 12 bases lay in between. The CDR3 is 13 residues long. Germline V gives CDR1 SGHNT, CDR2 YYREEE (reference sequence).